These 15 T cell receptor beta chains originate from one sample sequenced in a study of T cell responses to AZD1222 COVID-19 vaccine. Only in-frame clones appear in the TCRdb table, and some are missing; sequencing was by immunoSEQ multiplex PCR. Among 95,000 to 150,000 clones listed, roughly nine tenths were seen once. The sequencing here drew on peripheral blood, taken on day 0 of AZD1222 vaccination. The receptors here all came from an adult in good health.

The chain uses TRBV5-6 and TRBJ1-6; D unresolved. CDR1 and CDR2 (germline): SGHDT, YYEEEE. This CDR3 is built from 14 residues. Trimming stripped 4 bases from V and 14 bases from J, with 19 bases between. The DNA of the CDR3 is TGTGCCAGCAGCCTCGGGAACAGCCCAGAAACCCTCCACTTT. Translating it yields CASSLGNSPETLHF.

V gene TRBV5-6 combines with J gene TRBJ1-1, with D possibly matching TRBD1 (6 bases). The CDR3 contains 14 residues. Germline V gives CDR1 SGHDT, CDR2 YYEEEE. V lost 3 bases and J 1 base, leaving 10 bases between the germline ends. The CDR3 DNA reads TGTGCCAGCAGCTGGGGGGGCCGGAACACTGAAGCTTTCTTT. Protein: CASSWGGRNTEAFF.

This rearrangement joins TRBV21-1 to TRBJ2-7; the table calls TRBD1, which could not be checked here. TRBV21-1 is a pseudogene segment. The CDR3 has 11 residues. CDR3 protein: CASSKVNEQYV. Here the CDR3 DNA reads TGTGCCAGCAGCAAAGTCAACGAGCAGTACGTC.

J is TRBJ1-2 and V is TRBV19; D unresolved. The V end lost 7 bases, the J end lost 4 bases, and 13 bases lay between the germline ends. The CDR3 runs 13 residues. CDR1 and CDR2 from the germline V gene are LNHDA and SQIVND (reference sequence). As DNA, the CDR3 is TGTGCCAGTAACCCCCAACAGAGCTATGGCTACACCTTC. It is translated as CASNPQQSYGYTF. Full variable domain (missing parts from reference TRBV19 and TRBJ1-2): DGGITQSPKYLFRKEGQNVTLSCEQNLNHDAMYWYRQDPGQGLRLIYYSQIVNDFQKGDIAEGYSVSREKKESFPLTVTSAQKNPTAFYLCASNPQQSYGYTFGSGTRLTVV.

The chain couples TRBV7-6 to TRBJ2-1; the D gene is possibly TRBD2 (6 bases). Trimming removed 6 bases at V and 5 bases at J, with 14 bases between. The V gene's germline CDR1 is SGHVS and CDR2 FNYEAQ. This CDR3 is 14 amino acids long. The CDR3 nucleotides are TGTGCCAGCAGTGGACTACACGGGAACAATGAGCAGTTCTTC. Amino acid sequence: CASSGLHGNNEQFF.

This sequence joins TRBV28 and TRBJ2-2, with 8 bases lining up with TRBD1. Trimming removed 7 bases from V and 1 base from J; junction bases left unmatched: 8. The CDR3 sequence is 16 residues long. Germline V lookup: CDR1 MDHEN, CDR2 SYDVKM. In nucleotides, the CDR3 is TGTGCCAGCAACATGAATGACAGGGGGAACACCGGGGAGCTGTTTTTT. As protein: CASNMNDRGNTGELFF.

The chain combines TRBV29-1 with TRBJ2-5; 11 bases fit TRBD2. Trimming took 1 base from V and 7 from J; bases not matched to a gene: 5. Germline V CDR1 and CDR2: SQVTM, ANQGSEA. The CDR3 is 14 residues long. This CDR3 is CSVEGLAGPGTQYF. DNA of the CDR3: TGCAGCGTTGAAGGACTAGCGGGGCCAGGGACCCAGTACTTC. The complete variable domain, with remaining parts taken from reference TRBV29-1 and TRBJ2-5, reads SAVISQKPSRDICQRGTSLTIQCQVDSQVTMMFWYRQQPGQSLTLIATANQGSEATYESGFVIDKFPISRPNLTFSTLTVSNMSPEDSSIYLCSVEGLAGPGTQYFGPGTRLLVL.

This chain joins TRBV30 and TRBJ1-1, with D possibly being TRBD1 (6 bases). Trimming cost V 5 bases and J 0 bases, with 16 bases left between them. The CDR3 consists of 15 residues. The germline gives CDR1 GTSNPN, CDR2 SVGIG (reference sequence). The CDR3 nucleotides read TGTGCCTGGTCGCCCAGGGGTTTCATGAACACTGAAGCTTTCTTT. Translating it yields CAWSPRGFMNTEAFF.

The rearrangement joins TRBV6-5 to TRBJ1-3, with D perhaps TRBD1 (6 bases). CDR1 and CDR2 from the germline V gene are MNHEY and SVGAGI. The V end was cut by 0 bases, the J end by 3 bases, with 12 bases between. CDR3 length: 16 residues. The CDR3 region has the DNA TGTGCCAGCAGTTACTCGGGGGGCGCGGGTGGAAACACCATATATTTT. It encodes CASSYSGGAGGNTIYF.

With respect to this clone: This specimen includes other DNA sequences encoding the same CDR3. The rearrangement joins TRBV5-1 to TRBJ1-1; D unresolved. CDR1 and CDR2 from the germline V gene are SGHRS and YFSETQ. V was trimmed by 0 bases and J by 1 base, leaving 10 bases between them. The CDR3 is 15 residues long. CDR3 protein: CASSLVGGPNTEAFF. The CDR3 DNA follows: TGCGCCAGCAGCTTGGTAGGCGGGCCGAACACTGAAGCTTTCTTT. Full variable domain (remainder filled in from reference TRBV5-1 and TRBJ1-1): KAGVTQTPRYLIKTRGQQVTLSCSPISGHRSVSWYQQTPGQGLQFLFEYFSETQRNKGNFPGRFSGRQFSNSRSEMNVSTLELGDSALYLCASSLVGGPNTEAFFGQGTRLTVV.

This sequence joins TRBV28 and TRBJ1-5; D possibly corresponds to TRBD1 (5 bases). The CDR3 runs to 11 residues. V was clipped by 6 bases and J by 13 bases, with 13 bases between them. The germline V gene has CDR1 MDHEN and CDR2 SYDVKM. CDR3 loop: CASSIQGRQHF. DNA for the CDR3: TGTGCCAGCAGCATCCAGGGTAGGCAGCATTTT.

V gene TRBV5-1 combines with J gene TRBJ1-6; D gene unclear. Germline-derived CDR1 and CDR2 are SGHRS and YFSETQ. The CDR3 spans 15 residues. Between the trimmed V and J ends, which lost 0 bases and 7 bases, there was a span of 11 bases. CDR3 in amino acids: CASSLGGIGNSPLHF. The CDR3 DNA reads TGCGCCAGCAGCTTGGGTGGAATTGGGAATTCACCCCTCCACTTT. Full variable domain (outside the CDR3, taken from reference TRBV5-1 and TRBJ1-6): KAGVTQTPRYLIKTRGQQVTLSCSPISGHRSVSWYQQTPGQGLQFLFEYFSETQRNKGNFPGRFSGRQFSNSRSEMNVSTLELGDSALYLCASSLGGIGNSPLHFGNGTRLTVT.

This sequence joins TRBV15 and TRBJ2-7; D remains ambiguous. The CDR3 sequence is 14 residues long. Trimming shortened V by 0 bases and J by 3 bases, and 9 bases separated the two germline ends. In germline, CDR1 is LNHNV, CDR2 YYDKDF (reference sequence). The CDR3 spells CATSRDPRNYEQYF. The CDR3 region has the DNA TGTGCCACCAGCAGAGACCCCAGGAACTACGAGCAGTACTTC.

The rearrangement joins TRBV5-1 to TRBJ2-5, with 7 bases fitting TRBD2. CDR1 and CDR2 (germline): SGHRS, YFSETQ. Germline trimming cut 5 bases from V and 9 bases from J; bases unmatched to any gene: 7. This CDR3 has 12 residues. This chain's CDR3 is CASSRDYQAQYF. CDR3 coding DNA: TGCGCCAGCAGTAGGGACTACCAGGCCCAGTACTTC.

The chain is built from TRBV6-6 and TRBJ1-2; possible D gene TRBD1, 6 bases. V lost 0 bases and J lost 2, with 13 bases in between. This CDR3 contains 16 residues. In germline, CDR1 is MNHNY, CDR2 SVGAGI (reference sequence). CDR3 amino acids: CASSYSGRGVNYGYTF. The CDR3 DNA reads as TGTGCCAGCAGTTACTCGGGCAGGGGAGTGAACTATGGCTACACCTTC.